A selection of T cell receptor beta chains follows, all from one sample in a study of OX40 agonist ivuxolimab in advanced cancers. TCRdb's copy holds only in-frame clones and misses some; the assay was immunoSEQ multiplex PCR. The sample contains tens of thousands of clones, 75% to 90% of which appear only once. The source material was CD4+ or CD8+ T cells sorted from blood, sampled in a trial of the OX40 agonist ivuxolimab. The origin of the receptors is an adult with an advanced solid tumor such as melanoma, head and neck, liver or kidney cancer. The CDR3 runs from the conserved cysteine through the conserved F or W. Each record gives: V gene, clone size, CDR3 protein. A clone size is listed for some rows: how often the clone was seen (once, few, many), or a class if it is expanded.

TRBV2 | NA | CASTGTFYNSPLHF
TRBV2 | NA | CASTETRASGANVLTF
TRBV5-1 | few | CASSAGQGRGETQYF
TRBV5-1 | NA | CASSPQTGQAGRETQYF
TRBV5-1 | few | CASSLSRADQETQYF
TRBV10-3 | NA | CAISPSGSNEQFF
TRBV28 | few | CASSIQYSEAFF
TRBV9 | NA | CASSVAQGAGEKLFF
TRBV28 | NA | CASSLAGGPLNEQFF
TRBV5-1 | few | CASRGADTGELFF
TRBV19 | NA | CASSLRTGDADTQYF
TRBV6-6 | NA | CASSRGAPSYEQYF
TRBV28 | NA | CASSPTLGQGGEETQYF